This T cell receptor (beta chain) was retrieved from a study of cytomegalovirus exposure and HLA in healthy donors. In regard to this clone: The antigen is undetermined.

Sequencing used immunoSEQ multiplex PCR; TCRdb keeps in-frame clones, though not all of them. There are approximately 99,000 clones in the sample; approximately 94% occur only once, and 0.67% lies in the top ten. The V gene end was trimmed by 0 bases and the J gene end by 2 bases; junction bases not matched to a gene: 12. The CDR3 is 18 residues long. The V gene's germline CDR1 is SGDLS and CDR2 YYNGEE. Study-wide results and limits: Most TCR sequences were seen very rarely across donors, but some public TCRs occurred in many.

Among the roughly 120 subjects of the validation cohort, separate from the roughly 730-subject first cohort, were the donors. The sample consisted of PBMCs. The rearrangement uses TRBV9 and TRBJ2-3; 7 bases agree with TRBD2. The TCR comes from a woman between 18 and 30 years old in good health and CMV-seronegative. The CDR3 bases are TGTGCCAGCAGCGTAGACCCGGGGGAGCGGGGTTTCACAGATACGCAGTATTTT. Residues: CASSVDPGERGFTDTQYF.